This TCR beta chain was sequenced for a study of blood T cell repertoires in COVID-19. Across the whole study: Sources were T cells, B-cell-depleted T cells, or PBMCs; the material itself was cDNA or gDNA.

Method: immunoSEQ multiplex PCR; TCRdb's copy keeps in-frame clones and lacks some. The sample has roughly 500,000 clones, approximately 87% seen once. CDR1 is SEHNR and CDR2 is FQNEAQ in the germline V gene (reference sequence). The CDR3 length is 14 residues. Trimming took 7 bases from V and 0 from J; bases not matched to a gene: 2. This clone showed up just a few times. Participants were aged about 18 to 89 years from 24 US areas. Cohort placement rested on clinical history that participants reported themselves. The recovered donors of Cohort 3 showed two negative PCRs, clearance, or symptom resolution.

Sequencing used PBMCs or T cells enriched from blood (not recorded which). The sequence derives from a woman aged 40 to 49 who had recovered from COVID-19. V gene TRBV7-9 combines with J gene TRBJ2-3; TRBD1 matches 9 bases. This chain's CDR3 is CASTGQGSTDTQYF. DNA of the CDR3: TGTGCCAGCACCGGACAGGGGAGCACAGATACGCAGTATTTT.